This is a list of T cell receptor beta chains from one sample in a study of blood T cell repertoires in COVID-19. Sequenced by immunoSEQ multiplex PCR; TCRdb stores in-frame clones only, minus some. The sample carries around 120,000 clones, 65% to 80% recorded once. The sequenced material came from peripheral blood. The receptors were sampled from a man aged 45 to 65 with acute or convalescent COVID-19. The CDR3 runs from the conserved cysteine through the conserved F or W. Fields, in order: CDR3 protein, CDR3 DNA, J gene, V gene, clone size, D gene. The D gene is left open where the match is weak. Only part of the rows carry a size: once, few, many, or a class if the clone is expanded.

CDR3: CASRWTGGNQPQHF; DNA: TGTGCCAGCAGATGGACAGGGGGCAATCAGCCCCAGCATTTT; J: TRBJ1-5; V: TRBV2; size: .; D: TRBD1
CDR3: CASSDRGMNTEAFF; DNA: TGTGCCAGCAGTGATCGGGGAATGAACACTGAAGCTTTCTTT; J: TRBJ1-1; V: TRBV2; size: .; D: .
CDR3: CASSLGLGREQYF; DNA: TGTGCCAGCAGCCTAGGACTAGGTCGCGAGCAGTACTTC; J: TRBJ2-7; V: TRBV7-3; size: .; D: TRBD2
CDR3: CASSQDQGLAGGPQFF; DNA: TGTGCCAGCAGCCAAGATCAGGGACTAGCGGGAGGGCCGCAGTTCTTC; J: TRBJ2-1; V: TRBV3-1/TRBV3-2; size: .; D: TRBD2
CDR3: CASSLEAREGSPLHF; DNA: TGTGCCAGCAGCTTGGAAGCCAGGGAAGGTTCACCCCTCCACTTT; J: TRBJ1-6; V: TRBV5-5; size: .; D: .
CDR3: CSVEDRLAGDEQYF; DNA: TGCAGCGTTGAAGATCGGCTAGCGGGGGACGAGCAGTACTTC; J: TRBJ2-7; V: TRBV29-1; size: .; D: TRBD2
CDR3: CASSPRGREKLFF; DNA: TGTGCCAGCTCACCCAGGGGTAGGGAAAAACTGTTTTTT; J: TRBJ1-4; V: TRBV18; size: .; D: .
CDR3: CASSFPEGQLYSNQPQHF; DNA: TGTGCCAGCAGCTTCCCCGAGGGACAGCTTTATAGCAATCAGCCCCAGCATTTT; J: TRBJ1-5; V: TRBV7-9; size: .; D: TRBD1
CDR3: CSASSRVNSPLHF; DNA: TGCAGTGCTAGTTCCAGGGTTAATTCACCCCTCCACTTT; J: TRBJ1-6; V: TRBV20-1; size: .; D: .
CDR3: CASSSGTKPHEQFF; DNA: TGTGCCAGCAGCTCCGGGACAAAGCCGCATGAGCAGTTCTTC; J: TRBJ2-1; V: TRBV11-1; size: .; D: .
CDR3: CASSLTGLTTDTQYF; DNA: TGTGCCAGCAGCCTGACGGGACTTACCACAGATACGCAGTATTTT; J: TRBJ2-3; V: TRBV7-3; size: .; D: .
CDR3: CASSAPGLLGDEQYF; DNA: TGTGCCAGCAGCGCGCCGGGACTCCTGGGGGACGAGCAGTACTTC; J: TRBJ2-7; V: TRBV7-8; size: few; D: .
CDR3: CASSHREGLYNEQFF; DNA: TGTGCCAGCAGCCATCGGGAGGGCCTCTACAATGAGCAGTTCTTC; J: TRBJ2-1; V: TRBV14; size: .; D: TRBD2
CDR3: CASRSPGQDNEKLFF; DNA: TGTGCCAGCAGATCCCCTGGACAAGATAATGAAAAACTGTTTTTT; J: TRBJ1-4; V: TRBV28; size: .; D: .
CDR3: CASSEEGRAGNTIYF; DNA: TGCGCCAGCAGTGAGGAGGGAAGAGCGGGAAACACCATATATTTT; J: TRBJ1-3; V: TRBV10-1; size: .; D: .
CDR3: CASSFAIAGGPYEQYF; DNA: TGCGCCAGCAGCTTTGCTATAGCGGGAGGGCCATACGAGCAGTACTTC; J: TRBJ2-7; V: TRBV5-1; size: .; D: TRBD2
CDR3: CASSLVEAPVDYGYTF; DNA: TGCGCCAGCAGCTTGGTGGAGGCACCAGTAGACTATGGCTACACCTTC; J: TRBJ1-2; V: TRBV5-1; size: .; D: .
CDR3: CAISESQGAGGELFF; DNA: TGTGCCATCAGTGAAAGCCAGGGGGCCGGCGGGGAGCTGTTTTTT; J: TRBJ2-2; V: TRBV10-3; size: .; D: TRBD1
CDR3: CARGAGVRNEQFF; DNA: TGTGCCAGGGGAGCGGGAGTGAGGAATGAGCAGTTCTTC; J: TRBJ2-1; V: TRBV27; size: .; D: TRBD2
CDR3: CASSPHKLGHNSPLHF; DNA: TGTGCCAGCAGCCCCCATAAGTTGGGGCATAATTCACCCCTCCACTTT; J: TRBJ1-6; V: TRBV28; size: .; D: .
CDR3: CASSVSTAGRDEQFF; DNA: TGTGCCAGCAGCGTATCCACCGCCGGGAGGGATGAGCAGTTCTTC; J: TRBJ2-1; V: TRBV9; size: .; D: TRBD2
CDR3: CASSHAVGWGVYEQYF; DNA: TGTGCCAGCAGCCATGCTGTTGGGTGGGGAGTCTACGAGCAGTACTTC; J: TRBJ2-7; V: TRBV3-1/TRBV3-2; size: .; D: .
CDR3: CASMTWTSGSPTYEQYF; DNA: TGTGCCAGCATGACATGGACTAGCGGTTCACCGACCTACGAGCAGTACTTC; J: TRBJ2-7; V: TRBV27; size: many; D: TRBD2
CDR3: CASGPAGKNIQYF; DNA: TGTGCCAGCGGGCCGGCAGGGAAAAACATTCAGTACTTC; J: TRBJ2-4; V: TRBV27; size: .; D: .
CDR3: CASSLVGDYEQYF; DNA: TGTGCCAGCAGCTTAGTCGGAGACTACGAGCAGTACTTC; J: TRBJ2-7; V: TRBV13; size: .; D: .
CDR3: CASSNTEFNEKLFF; DNA: TGTGCCAGCAGCAATACAGAATTTAATGAAAAACTGTTTTTT; J: TRBJ1-4; V: TRBV3-1/TRBV3-2; size: .; D: .
CDR3: CASSHSGREGIYEQYF; DNA: TGCGCCAGCAGCCACTCGGGGCGGGAGGGTATCTACGAGCAGTACTTC; J: TRBJ2-7; V: TRBV4-1; size: .; D: TRBD2
CDR3: CASSLSGGLYNEQFF; DNA: TGTGCCAGCAGTCTCTCGGGGGGATTGTACAATGAGCAGTTCTTC; J: TRBJ2-1; V: TRBV25-1; size: .; D: TRBD2
CDR3: CASSQDGRVGQETQYF; DNA: TGTGCCAGCAGCCAAGATGGCAGGGTCGGGCAAGAGACCCAGTACTTC; J: TRBJ2-5; V: TRBV3-1/TRBV3-2; size: .; D: .
CDR3: CASSLEVPGRGYEQYF; DNA: TGTGCCAGCAGCTTAGAGGTTCCGGGAAGAGGCTACGAGCAGTACTTC; J: TRBJ2-7; V: TRBV7-6; size: .; D: .
CDR3: CASSRQGKGQPQHF; DNA: TGTGCCAGCAGTAGACAGGGTAAGGGTCAGCCCCAGCATTTT; J: TRBJ1-5; V: TRBV7-2; size: .; D: TRBD1
CDR3: CASSISGYSNQPQHF; DNA: TGTGCCAGTAGTATTTCAGGCTATAGCAATCAGCCCCAGCATTTT; J: TRBJ1-5; V: TRBV19; size: .; D: .
CDR3: CASTGQVAETQYF; DNA: TGTGCCAGCACAGGACAGGTAGCAGAGACCCAGTACTTC; J: TRBJ2-5; V: TRBV3-1/TRBV3-2; size: .; D: TRBD1
CDR3: CASSLGLDEQYF; DNA: TGTGCCAGCAGCTTAGGGCTAGACGAGCAGTACTTC; J: TRBJ2-7; V: TRBV7-9; size: .; D: .
CDR3: CASRAIAGEDTDTQYF; DNA: TGTGCCAGCAGGGCAATCGCGGGGGAAGACACAGATACGCAGTATTTT; J: TRBJ2-3; V: TRBV27; size: .; D: TRBD2
CDR3: CASSSFDNPDETQYF; DNA: TGTGCCAGCAGTTCGTTCGACAACCCTGATGAGACCCAGTACTTC; J: TRBJ2-5; V: TRBV27; size: .; D: .
CDR3: CASTLGGNQPQHF; DNA: TGTGCCAGCACCCTAGGTGGGAATCAGCCCCAGCATTTT; J: TRBJ1-5; V: TRBV12-3/TRBV12-4; size: .; D: .
CDR3: CASSVDPQGARGYTF; DNA: TGTGCCAGCAGTGTTGACCCGCAGGGGGCGCGAGGCTACACCTTC; J: TRBJ1-2; V: TRBV2; size: .; D: TRBD1
CDR3: CASSSQDRGYFYGYTF; DNA: TGCGCCAGCAGCTCGCAGGACAGGGGGTATTTCTATGGCTACACCTTC; J: TRBJ1-2; V: TRBV5-1; size: .; D: TRBD1
CDR3: CASSLRTGIYEQYF; DNA: TGTGCCAGTAGTCTCCGGACAGGGATTTACGAGCAGTACTTC; J: TRBJ2-7; V: TRBV19; size: .; D: TRBD1
CDR3: CASSYLGEYYEQYF; DNA: TGTGCCAGCAGTTACCTTGGAGAATATTACGAGCAGTACTTC; J: TRBJ2-7; V: TRBV6-5; size: .; D: .
CDR3: CASSWAGGMIDTQYF; DNA: TGTGCCAGCAGCTGGGCAGGGGGGATGATAGATACGCAGTATTTT; J: TRBJ2-3; V: TRBV5-4; size: few; D: .
CDR3: CASSWGDRGGNQPQHF; DNA: TGCGCCAGCAGCTGGGGGGACAGGGGCGGGAATCAGCCCCAGCATTTT; J: TRBJ1-5; V: TRBV5-1; size: .; D: TRBD1
CDR3: CASSFLFQGSRGNTEAFF; DNA: TGTGCCAGCAGTTTTCTTTTTCAGGGGAGTAGGGGGAACACTGAAGCTTTCTTT; J: TRBJ1-1; V: TRBV28; size: .; D: .
CDR3: CASSYSFAGNEKLFF; DNA: TGTGCCAGCAGTTACTCGTTCGCGGGTAATGAAAAACTGTTTTTT; J: TRBJ1-4; V: TRBV6-5; size: .; D: .
CDR3: CASGLGGTGELFF; DNA: TGCGCCAGCGGACTAGGGGGGACCGGGGAGCTGTTTTTT; J: TRBJ2-2; V: TRBV5-1; size: .; D: .
CDR3: CARKGAEAFF; DNA: TGTGCCAGAAAGGGGGCTGAAGCTTTCTTT; J: TRBJ1-1; V: TRBV5-3; size: .; D: .
CDR3: CASSPGTLNSPLHF; DNA: TGTGCCAGCAGCCCCGGGACATTAAATTCACCCCTCCACTTT; J: TRBJ1-6; V: TRBV7-9; size: .; D: .
CDR3: CASSPGTGVNEQFF; DNA: TGTGCCAGCAGCCCCGGGACAGGAGTCAATGAGCAGTTCTTC; J: TRBJ2-1; V: TRBV5-4; size: .; D: TRBD1
CDR3: CASSVEGQGITDTQYF; DNA: TGTGCCAGCAGCGTAGAAGGACAGGGGATCACAGATACGCAGTATTTT; J: TRBJ2-3; V: TRBV9; size: .; D: TRBD1
CDR3: CASTPGGREETQYF; DNA: TGTGCCAGCACTCCCGGTGGCAGGGAAGAGACCCAGTACTTC; J: TRBJ2-5; V: TRBV6-5; size: .; D: .
CDR3: CASSEDSSFGYEQYF; DNA: TGTGCCAGCAGTGAGGACTCCTCTTTCGGTTACGAGCAGTACTTC; J: TRBJ2-7; V: TRBV6-1; size: .; D: .